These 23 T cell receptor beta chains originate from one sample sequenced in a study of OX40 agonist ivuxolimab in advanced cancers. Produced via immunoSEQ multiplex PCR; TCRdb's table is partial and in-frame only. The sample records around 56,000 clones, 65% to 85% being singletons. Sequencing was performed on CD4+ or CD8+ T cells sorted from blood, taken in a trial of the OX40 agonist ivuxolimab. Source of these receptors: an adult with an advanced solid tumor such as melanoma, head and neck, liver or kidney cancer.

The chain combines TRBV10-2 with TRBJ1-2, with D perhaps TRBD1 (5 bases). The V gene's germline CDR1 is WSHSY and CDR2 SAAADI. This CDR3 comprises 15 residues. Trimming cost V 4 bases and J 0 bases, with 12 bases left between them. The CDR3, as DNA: TGCGCCAGCAGTGTGGGGGGAAAACCTAACTATGGCTACACCTTC. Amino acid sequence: CASSVGGKPNYGYTF.

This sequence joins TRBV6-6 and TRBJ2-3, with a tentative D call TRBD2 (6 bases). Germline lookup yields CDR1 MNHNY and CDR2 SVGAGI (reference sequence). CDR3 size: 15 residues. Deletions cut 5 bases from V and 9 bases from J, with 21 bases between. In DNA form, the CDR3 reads TGTGCCAGCAGTGGGGGAGGAGGGTTCGAAGGGACGCAGTATTTT. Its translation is CASSGGGGFEGTQYF.

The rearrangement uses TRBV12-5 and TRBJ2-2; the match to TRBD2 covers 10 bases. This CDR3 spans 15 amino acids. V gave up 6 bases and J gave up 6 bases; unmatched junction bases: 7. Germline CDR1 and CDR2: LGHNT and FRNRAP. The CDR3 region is CASGRVLAGAGELFF. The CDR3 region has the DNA TGTGCTAGTGGCCGGGTCCTAGCGGGAGCCGGGGAGCTGTTTTTT.

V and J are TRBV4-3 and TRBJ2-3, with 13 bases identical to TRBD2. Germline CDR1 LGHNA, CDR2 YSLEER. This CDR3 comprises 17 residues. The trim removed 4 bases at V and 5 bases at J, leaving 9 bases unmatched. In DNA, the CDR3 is TGCGCCAGCAGCCCGGCGACTAGCGGGGGGTTTAGAGATACGCAGTATTTT. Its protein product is CASSPATSGGFRDTQYF.

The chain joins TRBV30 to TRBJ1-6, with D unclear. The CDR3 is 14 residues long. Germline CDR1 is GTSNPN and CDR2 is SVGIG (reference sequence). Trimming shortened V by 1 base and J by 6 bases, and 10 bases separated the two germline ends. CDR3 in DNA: TGTGCCTGGAGTGCACGACCGCCTAATTCACCCCTCCACTTT. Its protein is CAWSARPPNSPLHF.

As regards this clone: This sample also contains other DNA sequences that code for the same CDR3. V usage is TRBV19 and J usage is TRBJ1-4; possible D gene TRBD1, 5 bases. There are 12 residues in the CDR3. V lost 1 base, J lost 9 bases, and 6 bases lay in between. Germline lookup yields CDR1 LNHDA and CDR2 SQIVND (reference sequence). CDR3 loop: CASSIGGKKLFF. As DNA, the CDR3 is TGTGCCAGTAGTATAGGGGGGAAAAAACTGTTTTTT.

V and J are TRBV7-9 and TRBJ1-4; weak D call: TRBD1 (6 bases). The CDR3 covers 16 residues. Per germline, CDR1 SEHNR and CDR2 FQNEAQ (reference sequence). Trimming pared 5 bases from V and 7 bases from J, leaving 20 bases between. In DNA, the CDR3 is TGTGCCAGCAGCCCAAAAAATACCCAAGGGGGTGAAAAACTGTTTTTT. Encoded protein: CASSPKNTQGGEKLFF. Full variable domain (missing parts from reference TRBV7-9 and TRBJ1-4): DTGVSQNPRHKITKRGQNVTFRCDPISEHNRLYWYRQTLGQGPEFLTYFQNEAQLEKSRLLSDRFSAERPKGSFSTLEIQRTEQGDSAMYLCASSPKNTQGGEKLFFGSGTQLSVL.

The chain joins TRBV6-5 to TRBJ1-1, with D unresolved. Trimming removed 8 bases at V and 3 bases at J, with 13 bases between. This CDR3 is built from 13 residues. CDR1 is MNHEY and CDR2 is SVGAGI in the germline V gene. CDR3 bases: TGTGCCAGCTCTTTCACTAGCTACACTGAAGCTTTCTTT. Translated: CASSFTSYTEAFF.

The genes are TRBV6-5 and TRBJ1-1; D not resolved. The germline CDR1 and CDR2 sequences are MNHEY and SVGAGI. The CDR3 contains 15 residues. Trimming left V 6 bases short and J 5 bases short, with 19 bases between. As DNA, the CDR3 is TGTGCCAGCAGACGGACCCTCGAAGTATGGACTGAAGCTTTCTTT. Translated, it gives CASRRTLEVWTEAFF.

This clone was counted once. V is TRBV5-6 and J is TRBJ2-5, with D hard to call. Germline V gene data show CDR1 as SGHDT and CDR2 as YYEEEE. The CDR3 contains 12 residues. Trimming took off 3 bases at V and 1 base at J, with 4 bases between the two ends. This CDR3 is CASSSLQETQYF. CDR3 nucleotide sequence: TGTGCCAGCAGCTCCCTCCAAGAGACCCAGTACTTC.

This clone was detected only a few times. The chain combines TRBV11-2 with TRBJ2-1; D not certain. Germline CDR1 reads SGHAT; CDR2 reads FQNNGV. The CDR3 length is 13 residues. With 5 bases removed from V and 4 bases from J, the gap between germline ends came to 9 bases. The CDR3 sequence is CASSAVWYNEQFF. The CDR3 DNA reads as TGTGCCAGCAGCGCCGTATGGTACAATGAGCAGTTCTTC.

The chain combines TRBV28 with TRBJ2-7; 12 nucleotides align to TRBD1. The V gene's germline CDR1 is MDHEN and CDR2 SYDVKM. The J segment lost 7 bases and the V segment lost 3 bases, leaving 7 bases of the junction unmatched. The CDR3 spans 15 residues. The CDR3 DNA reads TGTGCCAGCAGTTTCCAGGGACAGGGGGCGGGTGAGCAGTACTTC. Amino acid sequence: CASSFQGQGAGEQYF.

DNA for the CDR3: TGCAGTGCCACAGGGGGCACTGAAGCTTTCTTT. It encodes CSATGGTEAFF. This chain uses TRBV20-1 with TRBJ1-1, with TRBD1 identical over 8 bases. J gave up 4 bases and V 6 bases, and 1 base lay outside the gene matches. Per germline, CDR1 DFQATT and CDR2 SNEGSKA (reference sequence). This CDR3 comprises 11 residues.

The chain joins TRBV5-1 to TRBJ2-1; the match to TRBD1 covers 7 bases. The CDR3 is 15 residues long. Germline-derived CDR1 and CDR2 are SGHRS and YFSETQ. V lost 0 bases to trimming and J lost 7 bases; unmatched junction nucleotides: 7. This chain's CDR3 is CASSLGYRGSNEQFF. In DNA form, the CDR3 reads TGCGCCAGCAGCTTGGGGTACAGGGGTTCGAATGAGCAGTTCTTC.

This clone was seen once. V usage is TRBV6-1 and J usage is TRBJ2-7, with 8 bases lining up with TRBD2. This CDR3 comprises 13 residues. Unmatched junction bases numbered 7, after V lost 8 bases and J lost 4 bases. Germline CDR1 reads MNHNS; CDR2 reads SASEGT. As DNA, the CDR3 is TGTGCCAGCTACCAGCGGGGGAAATACGAGCAGTACTTC. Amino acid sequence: CASYQRGKYEQYF.

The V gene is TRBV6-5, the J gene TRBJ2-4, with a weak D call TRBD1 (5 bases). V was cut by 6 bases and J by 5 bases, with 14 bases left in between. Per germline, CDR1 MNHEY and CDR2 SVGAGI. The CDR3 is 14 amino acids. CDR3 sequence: CASRPDWGENIQYF. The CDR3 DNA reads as TGTGCCAGCAGGCCAGATTGGGGCGAAAACATTCAGTACTTC.

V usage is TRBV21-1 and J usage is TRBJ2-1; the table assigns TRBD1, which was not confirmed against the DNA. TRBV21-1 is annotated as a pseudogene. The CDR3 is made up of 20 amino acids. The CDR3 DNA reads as TGTGCCAGCAGCAATGGTCTCCCCTACAGGGGAGGATTTTGGTTCAATGAGCAGTTCTTC. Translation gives CASSNGLPYRGGFWFNEQFF.

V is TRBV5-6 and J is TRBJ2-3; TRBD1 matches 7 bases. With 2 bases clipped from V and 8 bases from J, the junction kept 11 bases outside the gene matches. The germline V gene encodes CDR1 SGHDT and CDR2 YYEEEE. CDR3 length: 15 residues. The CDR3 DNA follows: TGTGCCAGCAGCTTAGGACAGGTCATATTCGGTACGCAGTATTTT. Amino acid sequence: CASSLGQVIFGTQYF.

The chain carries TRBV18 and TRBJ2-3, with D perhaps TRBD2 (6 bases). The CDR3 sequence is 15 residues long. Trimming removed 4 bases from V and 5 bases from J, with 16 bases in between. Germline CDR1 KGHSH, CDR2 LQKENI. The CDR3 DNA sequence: TGTGCCAGCTCACAGGACGCGGGGCCGGTAGATACGCAGTATTTT. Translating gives CASSQDAGPVDTQYF.

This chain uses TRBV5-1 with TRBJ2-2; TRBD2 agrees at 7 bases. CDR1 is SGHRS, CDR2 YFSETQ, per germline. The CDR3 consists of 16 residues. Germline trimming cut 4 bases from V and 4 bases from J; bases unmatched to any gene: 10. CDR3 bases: TGCGCCAGCAGCGTTTCCGGGGGGTGGCCCACCGGGGAGCTGTTTTTT. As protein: CASSVSGGWPTGELFF. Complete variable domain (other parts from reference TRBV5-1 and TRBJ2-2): KAGVTQTPRYLIKTRGQQVTLSCSPISGHRSVSWYQQTPGQGLQFLFEYFSETQRNKGNFPGRFSGRQFSNSRSEMNVSTLELGDSALYLCASSVSGGWPTGELFFGEGSRLTVL.

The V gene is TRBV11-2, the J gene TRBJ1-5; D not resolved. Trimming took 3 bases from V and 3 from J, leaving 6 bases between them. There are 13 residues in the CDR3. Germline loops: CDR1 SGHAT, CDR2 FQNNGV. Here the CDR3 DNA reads TGTGCCAGCAGCTTGCAACCCAATCAGCCCCAGCATTTT. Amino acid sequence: CASSLQPNQPQHF.

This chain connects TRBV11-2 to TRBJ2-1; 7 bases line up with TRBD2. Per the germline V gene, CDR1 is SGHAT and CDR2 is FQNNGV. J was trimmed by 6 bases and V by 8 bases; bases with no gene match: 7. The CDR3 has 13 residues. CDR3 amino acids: CASSQGGLNEQFF. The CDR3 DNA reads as TGTGCCAGCTCCCAGGGAGGGCTCAATGAGCAGTTCTTC.

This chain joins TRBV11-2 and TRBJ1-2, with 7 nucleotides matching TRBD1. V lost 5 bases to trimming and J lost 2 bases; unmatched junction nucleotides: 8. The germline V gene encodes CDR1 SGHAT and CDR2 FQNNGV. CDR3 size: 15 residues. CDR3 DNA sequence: TGTGCCAGCAGCCCCAGATCACAGGGGAACTATGGCTACACCTTC. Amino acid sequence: CASSPRSQGNYGYTF.